Listed below are T cell receptor beta chains from one sample, sequenced in a study of siplizumab effects on memory and regulatory T cells. Repertoires were generated with immunoSEQ multiplex PCR, while TCRdb's copy carries only in-frame clones and drops some. The sample has about 120,000 clones; 90% to 95% are singletons. Specimen: non-Treg CD4+ T cells sorted from blood. The receptor source for this set is a human donor in good health. The CDR3 runs from the conserved cysteine through the conserved F or W. A D gene is named only where the DNA matches it firmly. Only some rows state a clone size, as once, few, many or a class for expanded clones.

D gene,V gene,J gene,clone size,CDR3 DNA,CDR3 protein
NA,TRBV6-5,TRBJ1-2,NA,TGTGCCAGCAGGCACCTTCAAGATAACTATGGCTACACCTTC,CASRHLQDNYGYTF
NA,TRBV7-8,TRBJ2-4,NA,TGTGCCAGCAGCTTAGCAGGCAGGGGACTCCAATTAAACATTCAGTACTTC,CASSLAGRGLQLNIQYF
TRBD2,TRBV7-9,TRBJ2-7,NA,TGTGCCAGCAGTCAGAGCGGGAGAAGGTACGAGCAGTACTTC,CASSQSGRRYEQYF
TRBD1,TRBV9,TRBJ1-4,NA,TGTGCCAGCAGCGTACAGGGGGCCCCTAATGAAAAACTGTTTTTT,CASSVQGAPNEKLFF
NA,TRBV19,TRBJ1-1,NA,TGTGCCAGTAGTATTCACGGGACAAACACTGAAGCTTTCTTT,CASSIHGTNTEAFF
NA,TRBV13,TRBJ2-7,NA,TGTGCCAGCAGATCGTTGGGCGGTACCTACGGGCAGTACTTC,CASRSLGGTYGQYF
NA,TRBV5-5,TRBJ2-3,NA,TGTGCCAGCAGCCGGCAAGTCTCCGGAGGTACAAATACGCAGTATTTT,CASSRQVSGGTNTQYF
NA,TRBV5-1,TRBJ1-4,NA,TGCGCCAGCAGCTTGTCAACCCAGGGAACTAATGAAAAACTGTTTTTT,CASSLSTQGTNEKLFF
TRBD2,TRBV5-1,TRBJ2-3,NA,TGCGCCAGCAGCTACGATAGCGGGAGGATCGCAGATACGCAGTATTTT,CASSYDSGRIADTQYF
NA,TRBV16,TRBJ1-1,NA,TGTGCCAGCAGCCGGGCAGGGGCCGAAAACACTGAAGCTTTCTTT,CASSRAGAENTEAFF
NA,TRBV19,TRBJ1-5,NA,TGTGCCAGTAGTCCCCTTTCGGAGCCCCAGCATTTT,CASSPLSEPQHF
NA,TRBV5-1,TRBJ2-1,NA,TGCGCCAGCAGCTTCGAGGGGAGTTCCTACAATGAGCAGTTCTTC,CASSFEGSSYNEQFF
TRBD1,TRBV28,TRBJ1-2,NA,TGTGCCAGCAGTTTCCCGGACAGGGGATATGGCTACACCTTC,CASSFPDRGYGYTF
TRBD2,TRBV6-5,TRBJ2-7,once,TGTGCCAGCAGAACGGGACTAGCGGGAATCTACGAGCAGTACTTC,CASRTGLAGIYEQYF
NA,TRBV6-1,TRBJ2-5,NA,TGTGCCAGCACCGCCCCAGGGATAGAGACCCAGTACTTC,CASTAPGIETQYF
NA,TRBV2,TRBJ2-7,NA,TGTGCCAGCAGTGAAACACCGATCGGTGTCGACGAGCAGTACTTC,CASSETPIGVDEQYF
NA,TRBV7-3,TRBJ2-5,once,TGTGCCAGCGGGGGCGGGAGTGGCGGAGAGACCCAGTACTTC,CASGGGSGGETQYF
NA,TRBV6-5,TRBJ1-5,NA,TGTGCCAGCAGTTCTCCGAACAATCAGCCCCAGCATTTT,CASSSPNNQPQHF
NA,TRBV5-1,TRBJ2-7,NA,TGCGCCAGCAGCTTGACGGCTAGCGCCTCCTACGAGCAGTACTTC,CASSLTASASYEQYF
TRBD1,TRBV11-3,TRBJ2-2,once,TGTGCCAGCAGCTCCCGGACAGGTGGTCCCGGGGAGCTGTTTTTT,CASSSRTGGPGELFF
TRBD1,TRBV18,TRBJ2-1,NA,TGTGCCAGCTCATTCGGACAGGGGCTCTACAATGAGCAGTTCTTC,CASSFGQGLYNEQFF
NA,TRBV9,TRBJ1-1,few,TGTGCCAGCAGCCCATCGTCCGTGCCCATGAACACTGAAGCTTTCTTT,CASSPSSVPMNTEAFF
NA,TRBV25-1,TRBJ1-3,NA,TGTGCCAGCAGTCACAGGGCCTCCGGAAACACCATATATTTT,CASSHRASGNTIYF
TRBD2,TRBV7-2,TRBJ2-7,NA,TGTGCCAGCAGGCGTTCACTAGCGGGGGGGACGGGTTCATACGAGCAGTACTTC,CASRRSLAGGTGSYEQYF
NA,TRBV5-1,TRBJ1-1,NA,TGCGCCAGCAGACAACAGGGTTTGAACACTGAAGCTTTCTTT,CASRQQGLNTEAFF
NA,TRBV5-5,TRBJ1-6,NA,TGTGCCAGCATTATGGGAACTAATAATTCACCCCTCCACTTT,CASIMGTNNSPLHF
NA,TRBV11-3,TRBJ1-6,once,TGTGCCAGCAGCTCCAAAGGGGTTGGCCCTAATTCACCCCTCCACTTT,CASSSKGVGPNSPLHF
NA,TRBV10-3,TRBJ2-3,NA,TGTGCCCACAAGATGGGGCGAACTAGCACAGATACGCAGTATTTT,CAHKMGRTSTDTQYF
NA,TRBV30,TRBJ2-1,once,TGTGCCTGGAGTGACACCGGGGGAATGAGTCAGTTCTTC,CAWSDTGGMSQFF
NA,TRBV14,TRBJ2-7,NA,TGTGCCAGCAGCCAAGGGGTACTGGGTCTCGAGCAGTACTTC,CASSQGVLGLEQYF
TRBD2,TRBV7-2,TRBJ2-1,NA,TGTGCCAGCAGCTTGAGAGCGGGAGGATACAATGAGCAGTTCTTC,CASSLRAGGYNEQFF
NA,TRBV21-1,TRBJ2-1,NA,TGTGCCAGCACCGGCTCAGGGTCTTACAATGAGCAGTTCTTC,CASTGSGSYNEQFF